This T cell receptor beta chain came from a study of CD8 T cells in Susac syndrome. For the study at large: Patients with Susac syndrome were therapy-naive, on corticosteroids, or on intravenous immunoglobulin alone at the time that blood was drawn.

The study, taken as a whole, reports: As the study acknowledged, the number of individuals who were part of its TCR sequencing and HLA analysis was relatively small.

A quantity of roughly 0.5 to 1 ug RNA underwent reverse transcription using random hexamers. The method of amplification for TCR beta CDR3 was immunoSEQ multiplex PCR, covering 54 Vbeta and 13 Jbeta. Via MiXCR, TCRdb re-called the immunoSEQ multiplex PCR reads, giving one row per CDR3 protein. Of about 180,000 distinct CDR3 sequences listed, 95% to 96% are singletons. About this clonotype: The antigen remains unidentified.

The germline V gene has CDR1 LGHNA and CDR2 YSLEER. Trimming took off 0 bases at V and 7 bases at J, with 6 bases between the two ends. The CDR3 runs to 12 residues. The sample comprised CD4+ T cells from PBMCs. This clonotype originated in a human donor with Susac syndrome. The chain carries TRBV4-3 and TRBJ2-5, with TRBD2 as a possible D gene (5 bases). The CDR3 spells CASSQDGGTQYF. Written as DNA, the CDR3 is TGCGCCAGCAGCCAAGATGGAGGGACCCAGTACTTC.